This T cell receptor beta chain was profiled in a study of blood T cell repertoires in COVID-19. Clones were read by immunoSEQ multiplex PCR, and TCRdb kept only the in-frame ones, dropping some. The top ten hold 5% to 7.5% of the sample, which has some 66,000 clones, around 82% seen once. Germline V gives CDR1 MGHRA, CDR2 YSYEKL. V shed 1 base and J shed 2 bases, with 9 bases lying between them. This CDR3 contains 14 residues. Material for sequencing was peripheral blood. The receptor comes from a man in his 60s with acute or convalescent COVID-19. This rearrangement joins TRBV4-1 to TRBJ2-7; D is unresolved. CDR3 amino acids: CASSQGMAPYEQYV. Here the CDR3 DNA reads TGCGCCAGCAGCCAAGGTATGGCTCCCTACGAGCAGTACGTC.